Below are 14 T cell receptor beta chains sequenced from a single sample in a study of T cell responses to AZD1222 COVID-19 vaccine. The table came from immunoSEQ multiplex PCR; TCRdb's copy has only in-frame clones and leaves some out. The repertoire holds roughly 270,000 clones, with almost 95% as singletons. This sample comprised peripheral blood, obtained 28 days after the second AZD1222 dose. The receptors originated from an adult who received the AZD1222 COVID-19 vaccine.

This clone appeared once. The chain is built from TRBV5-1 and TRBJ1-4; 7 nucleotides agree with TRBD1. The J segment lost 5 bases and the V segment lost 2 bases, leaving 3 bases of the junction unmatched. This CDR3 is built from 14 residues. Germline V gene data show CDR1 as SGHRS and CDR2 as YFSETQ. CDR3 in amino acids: CASSLPGGNEKLFF. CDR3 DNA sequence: TGCGCCAGCAGCTTACCAGGGGGGAATGAAAAACTGTTTTTT.

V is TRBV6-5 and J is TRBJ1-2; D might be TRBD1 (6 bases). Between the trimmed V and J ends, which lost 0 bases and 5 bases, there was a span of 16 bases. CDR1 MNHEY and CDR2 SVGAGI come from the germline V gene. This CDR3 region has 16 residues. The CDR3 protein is CASSYSGGSGGYGYTF. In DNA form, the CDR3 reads TGTGCCAGCAGTTACTCGGGGGGCAGCGGAGGGTATGGCTACACCTTC.

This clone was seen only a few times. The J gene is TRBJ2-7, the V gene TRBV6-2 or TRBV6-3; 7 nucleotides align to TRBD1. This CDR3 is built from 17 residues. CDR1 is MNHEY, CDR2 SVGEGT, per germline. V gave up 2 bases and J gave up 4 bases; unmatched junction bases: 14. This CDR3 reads CASSYEYRVARGYEQYF. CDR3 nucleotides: TGTGCCAGCAGTTACGAATATCGTGTAGCCAGGGGGTACGAGCAGTACTTC.

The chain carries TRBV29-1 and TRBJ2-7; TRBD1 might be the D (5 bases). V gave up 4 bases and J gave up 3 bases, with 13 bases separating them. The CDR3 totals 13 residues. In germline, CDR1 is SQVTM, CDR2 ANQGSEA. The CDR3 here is CSVAHRLSYEQYF. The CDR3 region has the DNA TGCAGCGTTGCCCACAGGTTGAGCTACGAGCAGTACTTC.

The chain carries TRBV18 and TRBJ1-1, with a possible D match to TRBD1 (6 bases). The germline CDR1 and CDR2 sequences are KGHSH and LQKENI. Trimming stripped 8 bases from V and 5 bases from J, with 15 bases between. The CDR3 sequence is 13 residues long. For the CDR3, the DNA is TGTGCCAGCCGCCAGGGGAGGGAAACTGAAGCTTTCTTT. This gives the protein CASRQGRETEAFF. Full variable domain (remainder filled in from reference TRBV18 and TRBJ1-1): NAGVMQNPRHLVRRRGQEARLRCSPMKGHSHVYWYRQLPEEGLKFMVYLQKENIIDESGMPKERFSAEFPKEGPSILRIQQVVRGDSAAYFCASRQGRETEAFFGQGTRLTVV.

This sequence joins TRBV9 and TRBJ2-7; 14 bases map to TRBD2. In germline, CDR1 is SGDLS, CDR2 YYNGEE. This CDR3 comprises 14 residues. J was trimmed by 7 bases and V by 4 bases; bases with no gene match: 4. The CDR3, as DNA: TGTGCCAGCAGCACCCGGACTAGCGGGAGGGAGCAGTACTTC. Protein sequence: CASSTRTSGREQYF. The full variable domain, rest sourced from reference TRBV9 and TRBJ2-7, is DSGVTQTPKHLITATGQRVTLRCSPRSGDLSVYWYQQSLDQGLQFLIQYYNGEERAKGNILERFSAQQFPDLHSELNLSSLELGDSALYFCASSTRTSGREQYFGPGTRLTVT.

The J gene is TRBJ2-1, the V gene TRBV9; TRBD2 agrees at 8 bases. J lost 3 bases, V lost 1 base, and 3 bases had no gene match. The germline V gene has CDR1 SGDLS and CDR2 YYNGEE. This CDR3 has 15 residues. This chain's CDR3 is CASSVNGRDYNEQFF. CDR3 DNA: TGTGCCAGCAGCGTAAACGGGAGGGACTACAATGAGCAGTTCTTC.

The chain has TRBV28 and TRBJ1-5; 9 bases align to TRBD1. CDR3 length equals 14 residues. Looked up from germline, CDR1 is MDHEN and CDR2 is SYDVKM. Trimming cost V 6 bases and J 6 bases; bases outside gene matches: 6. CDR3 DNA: TGTGCCAGCAGGCCAGGGGACAGGGTTCAGCCCCAGCATTTT. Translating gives CASRPGDRVQPQHF.

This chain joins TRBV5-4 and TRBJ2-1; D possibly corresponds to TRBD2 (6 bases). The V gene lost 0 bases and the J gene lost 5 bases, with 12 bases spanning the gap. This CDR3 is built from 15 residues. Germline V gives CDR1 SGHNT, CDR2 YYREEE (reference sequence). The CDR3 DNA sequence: TGTGCCAGCAGCTTGGGCGGCGGGGCTGACAATGAGCAGTTCTTC. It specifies CASSLGGGADNEQFF.

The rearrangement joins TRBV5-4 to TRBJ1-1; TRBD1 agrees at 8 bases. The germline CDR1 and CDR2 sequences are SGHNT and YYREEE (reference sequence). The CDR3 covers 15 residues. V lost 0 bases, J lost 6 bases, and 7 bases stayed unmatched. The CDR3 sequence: CASSLAFNRGSEAFF. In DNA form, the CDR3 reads TGTGCCAGCAGCTTGGCCTTTAACAGGGGGTCTGAAGCTTTCTTT. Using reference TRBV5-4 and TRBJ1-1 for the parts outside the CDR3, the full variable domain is ETGVTQSPTHLIKTRGQQVTLRCSSQSGHNTVSWYQQALGQGPQFIFQYYREEENGRGNFPPRFSGLQFPNYSSELNVNALELDDSALYLCASSLAFNRGSEAFFGQGTRLTVV.

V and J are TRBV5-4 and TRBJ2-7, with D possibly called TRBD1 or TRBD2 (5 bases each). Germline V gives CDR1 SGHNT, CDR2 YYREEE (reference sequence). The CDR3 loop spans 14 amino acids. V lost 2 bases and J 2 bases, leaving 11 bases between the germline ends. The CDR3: CASSFGTGTYEQYF. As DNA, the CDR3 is TGTGCCAGCAGCTTCGGGACGGGGACCTACGAGCAGTACTTC.

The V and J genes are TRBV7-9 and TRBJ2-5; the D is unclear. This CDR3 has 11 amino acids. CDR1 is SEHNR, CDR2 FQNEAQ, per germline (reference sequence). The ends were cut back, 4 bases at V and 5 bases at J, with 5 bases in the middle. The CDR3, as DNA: TGTGCCAGCAGCTCGTCGGAGACCCAGTACTTC. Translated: CASSSSETQYF.

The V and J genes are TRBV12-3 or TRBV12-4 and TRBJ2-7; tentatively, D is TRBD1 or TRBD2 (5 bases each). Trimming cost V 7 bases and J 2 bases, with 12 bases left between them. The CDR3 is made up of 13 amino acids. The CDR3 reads CASTGDPPYEQYF. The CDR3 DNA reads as TGTGCCAGCACTGGGGACCCCCCCTACGAGCAGTACTTC.

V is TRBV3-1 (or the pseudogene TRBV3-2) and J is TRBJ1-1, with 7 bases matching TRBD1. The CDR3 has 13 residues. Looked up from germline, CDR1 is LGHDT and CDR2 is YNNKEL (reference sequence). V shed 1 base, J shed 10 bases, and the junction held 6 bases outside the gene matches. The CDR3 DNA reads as TGTGCCAGCAGCCAAGGAGGGGAGGGGGCAGCTTTCTTT. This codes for CASSQGGEGAAFF.